This T cell receptor (beta chain) was retrieved from a study of blood T cell repertoires in COVID-19. The V gene's germline CDR1 is SGHNT and CDR2 YYREEE (reference sequence). The length of the CDR3 is 16 residues. Trimming took off 1 base at V and 0 bases at J, with 11 bases between the two ends. The data were produced by immunoSEQ multiplex PCR, yet TCRdb's version contains in-frame clones alone and is incomplete. Among about 230,000 clones listed, approximately 80% were seen once. The chain is built from TRBV5-4 and TRBJ1-3; D is uncertain. Sample: peripheral blood. This TCR was recovered from a woman in her forties or fifties with acute or convalescent COVID-19. The CDR3 loop reads CASSLPGSSSGNTIYF. DNA for the CDR3: TGTGCCAGCAGCTTGCCGGGTTCCAGCTCTGGAAACACCATATATTTT.